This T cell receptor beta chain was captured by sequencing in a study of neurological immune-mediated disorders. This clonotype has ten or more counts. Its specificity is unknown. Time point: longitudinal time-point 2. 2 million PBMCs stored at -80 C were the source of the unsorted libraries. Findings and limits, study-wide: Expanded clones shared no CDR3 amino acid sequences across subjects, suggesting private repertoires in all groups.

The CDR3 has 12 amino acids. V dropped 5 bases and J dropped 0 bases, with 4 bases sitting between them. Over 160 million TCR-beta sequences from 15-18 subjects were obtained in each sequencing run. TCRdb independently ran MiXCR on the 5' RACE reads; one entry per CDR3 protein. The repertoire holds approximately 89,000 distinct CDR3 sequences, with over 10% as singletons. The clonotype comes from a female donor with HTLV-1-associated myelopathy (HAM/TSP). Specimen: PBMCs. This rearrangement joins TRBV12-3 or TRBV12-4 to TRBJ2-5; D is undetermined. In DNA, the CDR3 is TGTGCCAGCAGTCCGTACCAAGAGACCCAGTACTTC. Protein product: CASSPYQETQYF.